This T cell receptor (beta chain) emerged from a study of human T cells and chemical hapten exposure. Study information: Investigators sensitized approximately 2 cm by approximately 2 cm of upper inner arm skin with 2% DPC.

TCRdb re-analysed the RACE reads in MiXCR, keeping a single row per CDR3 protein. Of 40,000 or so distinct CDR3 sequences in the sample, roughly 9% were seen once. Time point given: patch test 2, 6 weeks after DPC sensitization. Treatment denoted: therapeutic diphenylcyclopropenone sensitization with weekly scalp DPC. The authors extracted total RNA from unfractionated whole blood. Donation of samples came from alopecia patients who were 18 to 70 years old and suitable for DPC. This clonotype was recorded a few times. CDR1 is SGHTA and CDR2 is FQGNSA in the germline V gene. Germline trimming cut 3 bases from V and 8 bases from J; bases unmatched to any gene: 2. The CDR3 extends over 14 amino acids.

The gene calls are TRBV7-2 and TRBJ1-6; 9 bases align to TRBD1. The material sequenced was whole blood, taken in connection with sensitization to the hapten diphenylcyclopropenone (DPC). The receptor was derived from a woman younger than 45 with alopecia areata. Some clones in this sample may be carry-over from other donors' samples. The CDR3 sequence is CASSFRQGDSPLHF. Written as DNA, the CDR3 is TGTGCCAGCAGCTTCAGACAGGGGGATTCACCCCTCCACTTT.